This passage covers 11 T cell receptor beta chains from one sample sequenced in a study of blood T cell repertoires in COVID-19. Repertoires were generated with immunoSEQ multiplex PCR, while TCRdb's copy carries only in-frame clones and drops some. This table holds about 45,000 clones, 86% found once. The sequenced material came from peripheral blood. These TCRs come from a human donor in a cohort sampled during active COVID-19.

The V gene is TRBV18, the J gene TRBJ1-4, with TRBD1 matching over 9 bases. J gave up 8 bases and V 6 bases, and 10 bases lay outside the gene matches. Germline lookup yields CDR1 KGHSH and CDR2 LQKENI. The CDR3 is made up of 15 amino acids. CDR3 bases: TGTGCCAGCTCCCTCCGGGACAGGGAACGCGAAAAACTGTTTTTT. Its protein product is CASSLRDREREKLFF.

The chain uses TRBV7-9 and TRBJ2-5; D perhaps matches TRBD2 (7 bases). This CDR3 contains 15 residues. Germline V gives CDR1 SEHNR, CDR2 FQNEAQ (reference sequence). With 1 base removed from V and 7 bases from J, the gap between germline ends came to 16 bases. The CDR3 DNA sequence: TGTGCCAGCAGCTTAGAATCCGGGGGGCTCGGGACCCAGTACTTC. Amino acid sequence: CASSLESGGLGTQYF.

The rearrangement uses TRBV18 and TRBJ2-7; a possible D gene is TRBD1 (6 bases). The CDR3 sequence is 14 residues long. V was pared by 4 bases and J by 2 bases, with 12 bases between. In germline, CDR1 is KGHSH, CDR2 LQKENI. CDR3 sequence: CASSLQGQTYEQYF. The CDR3 DNA reads TGTGCCAGCTCACTTCAAGGACAGACCTACGAGCAGTACTTC.

The chain joins TRBV28 to TRBJ2-2, with 11 bases identical to TRBD2. V lost 6 bases to trimming and J lost 6 bases; unmatched junction nucleotides: 6. The V gene's germline CDR1 is MDHEN and CDR2 SYDVKM. The length of the CDR3 is 15 residues. This chain's CDR3 is CASSSTSGVAGELFF. The CDR3 DNA sequence: TGTGCCAGCAGCTCGACTAGCGGGGTGGCCGGGGAGCTGTTTTTT. Together with reference TRBV28 and TRBJ2-2, the CDR3 gives the full variable domain: DVKVTQSSRYLVKRTGEKVFLECVQDMDHENMFWYRQDPGLGLRLIYFSYDVKMKEKGDIPEGYSVSREKKERFSLILESASTNQTSMYLCASSSTSGVAGELFFGEGSRLTVL.

The chain employs TRBV11-3 and TRBJ2-1; maybe TRBD1 (7 bases). The CDR3 spans 14 residues. V shed 6 bases and J shed 7 bases, with 16 bases lying between them. Germline V lookup: CDR1 SGHNT, CDR2 YENEEA. The CDR3 coding sequence is TGTGCCAGCAGGCGGGACAGTACTTATAATGAGCAGTTCTTC. The encoded protein is CASRRDSTYNEQFF.

The J gene is TRBJ1-1, the V gene TRBV4-3; a possible D gene is TRBD1 (6 bases). V was cut by 1 base and J by 6 bases, with 12 bases left in between. Germline lookup yields CDR1 LGHNA and CDR2 YSLEER. This CDR3 is built from 14 residues. The CDR3 DNA is TGCGCCAGCAGCCAAGTGGGAGGGGGGCCTGAAGCTTTCTTT. Its translation is CASSQVGGGPEAFF.

V and J are TRBV4-1 and TRBJ2-5; TRBD2 aligns across 9 bases. The CDR3 runs 17 residues. The V gene end was trimmed by 1 base and the J gene end by 5 bases; junction bases not matched to a gene: 11. Germline values: CDR1 MGHRA, CDR2 YSYEKL. CDR3 in DNA: TGCGCCAGCAGCCAAGGGTCCCTAGCGGGGAAACTGGAGACCCAGTACTTC. Its translation is CASSQGSLAGKLETQYF.

V gene TRBV18 combines with J gene TRBJ1-6; 9 nucleotides align to TRBD1. The CDR3 contains 16 residues. CDR1 and CDR2 from the germline V gene are KGHSH and LQKENI. Trimming at V came to 3 bases and at J to 5 bases, leaving 5 bases not matched to a gene. The CDR3 here is CASSPSGQGNNSPLHF. In nucleotides, the CDR3 is TGTGCCAGCTCACCTTCCGGACAGGGGAATAATTCACCCCTCCACTTT.

This clone showed up just once. V is TRBV7-9 and J is TRBJ1-1; 7 bases align to TRBD1. Looked up from germline, CDR1 is SEHNR and CDR2 is FQNEAQ (reference sequence). Germline trimming cut 5 bases from V and 5 bases from J; bases unmatched to any gene: 8. This CDR3 region has 14 residues. CDR3 region: CASSQGGAETEAFF. In DNA form, the CDR3 reads TGTGCCAGCAGCCAGGGGGGAGCGGAGACTGAAGCTTTCTTT.

This chain connects TRBV7-2 to TRBJ2-5; D not resolved. The CDR3 is 14 residues long. The ends were cut back, 0 bases at V and 5 bases at J, with 10 bases in the middle. Germline assignment: CDR1 SGHTA and CDR2 FQGNSA. Written as DNA, the CDR3 is TGTGCCAGCAGCTTAGCAGTCGAGGCGGAGACCCAGTACTTC. Its translation: CASSLAVEAETQYF.

The V and J genes are TRBV4-3 and TRBJ2-1; TRBD2 is a possible D gene (6 bases). In germline, CDR1 is LGHNA, CDR2 YSLEER. V was cut by 3 bases and J by 11 bases, with 17 bases left in between. This CDR3 is 14 amino acids long. CDR3: CASSQGGGANKQFF. The CDR3 nucleotides are TGCGCCAGCAGCCAGGGAGGTGGGGCTAATAAGCAGTTCTTC.